These T cell receptor beta chains were read from a single sample in a study of blood T cell repertoires in COVID-19. The data were produced by immunoSEQ multiplex PCR, yet TCRdb's version contains in-frame clones alone and is incomplete. The data hold roughly 250,000 clones, with around nine tenths observed a single time. The sample comprised peripheral blood. The receptors were gathered from a middle-aged woman who had recovered from COVID-19. CDR3s include the opening cysteine and the closing phenylalanine or tryptophan. A D gene is named only where the DNA matches it firmly. The size field is filled for only some rows; it gives once, few, many or a size class.

abundance: -
d_gene: -
v_gene: TRBV10-3
j_gene: TRBJ1-2
CDR3aa: CAISNSLRQGISYGYTF
CDR3nt: TGTGCCATCAGTAATTCTCTTCGGCAGGGCATAAGCTATGGCTACACCTTC

abundance: -
d_gene: TRBD1
v_gene: TRBV7-9
j_gene: TRBJ1-5
CDR3aa: CASSPGQGANQPQHF
CDR3nt: TGTGCCAGCAGCCCAGGACAGGGGGCTAATCAGCCCCAGCATTTT

abundance: -
d_gene: TRBD1
v_gene: TRBV2
j_gene: TRBJ1-4
CDR3aa: CASKGTGGARSEKLFF
CDR3nt: TGTGCCAGCAAAGGGACAGGGGGCGCGAGGAGTGAAAAACTGTTTTTT

abundance: -
d_gene: -
v_gene: TRBV18
j_gene: TRBJ1-1
CDR3aa: CASSPPGVLNTEAFF
CDR3nt: TGTGCCAGCTCACCACCGGGAGTCCTGAACACTGAAGCTTTCTTT

abundance: -
d_gene: -
v_gene: TRBV14
j_gene: TRBJ1-6
CDR3aa: CASSQAGRSYNSPLHF
CDR3nt: TGTGCCAGCAGCCAGGCTGGTCGCTCCTATAATTCACCCCTCCACTTT

abundance: -
d_gene: TRBD2
v_gene: TRBV18
j_gene: TRBJ2-1
CDR3aa: CASSPLDGTSPYNEQFF
CDR3nt: TGTGCCAGCTCACCACTGGACGGGACTAGTCCTTACAATGAGCAGTTCTTC

abundance: -
d_gene: -
v_gene: TRBV7-3
j_gene: TRBJ1-3
CDR3aa: CASSLPGHSGNTIYF
CDR3nt: TGTGCCAGCAGCTTACCGGGACACTCTGGAAACACCATATATTTT

abundance: -
d_gene: -
v_gene: TRBV4-3
j_gene: TRBJ2-2
CDR3aa: CASSQDWAGGPATGELFF
CDR3nt: TGCGCCAGCAGCCAAGATTGGGCCGGAGGGCCAGCCACCGGGGAGCTGTTTTTT

abundance: -
d_gene: TRBD2
v_gene: TRBV7-2
j_gene: TRBJ2-7
CDR3aa: CASSPRAAGAYEQYF
CDR3nt: TGTGCCAGCAGCCCCCGTGCAGCGGGAGCCTACGAGCAGTACTTC

abundance: -
d_gene: -
v_gene: TRBV30
j_gene: TRBJ2-5
CDR3aa: CAYSRGQETQYF
CDR3nt: TGTGCCTACTCCAGGGGCCAAGAGACCCAGTACTTC

abundance: -
d_gene: TRBD1
v_gene: TRBV19
j_gene: TRBJ1-5
CDR3aa: CATTSLGDRAGQPQHF
CDR3nt: TGTGCCACTACCTCCCTGGGAGACAGGGCGGGTCAGCCCCAGCATTTT

abundance: -
d_gene: -
v_gene: TRBV4-1
j_gene: TRBJ1-5
CDR3aa: CASSHRDNGNQPQHF
CDR3nt: TGCGCCAGCAGCCACCGGGACAACGGCAATCAGCCCCAGCATTTT

abundance: -
d_gene: TRBD1
v_gene: TRBV7-6
j_gene: TRBJ1-5
CDR3aa: CASSLGQGMGNQPQHF
CDR3nt: TGTGCCAGCAGCTTAGGACAGGGGATGGGGAATCAGCCCCAGCATTTT

abundance: -
d_gene: TRBD1
v_gene: TRBV2
j_gene: TRBJ1-5
CDR3aa: CASRPRTGGLGQPQHF
CDR3nt: TGTGCCAGCAGGCCCAGGACAGGGGGCCTAGGTCAGCCCCAGCATTTT

abundance: -
d_gene: TRBD2
v_gene: TRBV11-3
j_gene: TRBJ2-2
CDR3aa: CASSSRRGKQNTGELFF
CDR3nt: TGTGCCAGCAGCTCCCGGCGGGGGAAGCAGAACACCGGGGAGCTGTTTTTT

abundance: -
d_gene: -
v_gene: TRBV29-1
j_gene: TRBJ2-5
CDR3aa: CSVSGTQAVETQYF
CDR3nt: TGCAGCGTTTCCGGGACTCAAGCGGTTGAGACCCAGTACTTC

abundance: -
d_gene: TRBD1
v_gene: TRBV7-2
j_gene: TRBJ2-1
CDR3aa: CASSLGQGIYNEQFF
CDR3nt: TGTGCCAGCAGCTTAGGACAGGGGATCTACAATGAGCAGTTCTTC

abundance: -
d_gene: TRBD1
v_gene: TRBV19
j_gene: TRBJ2-7
CDR3aa: CASSIAPGGAREQYF
CDR3nt: TGTGCCAGTAGTATCGCCCCAGGGGGCGCGAGGGAGCAGTACTTC

abundance: -
d_gene: TRBD1
v_gene: TRBV5-4
j_gene: TRBJ2-3
CDR3aa: CASSSARGPDTQYF
CDR3nt: TGTGCCAGCAGCTCAGCAAGGGGGCCAGATACGCAGTATTTT

abundance: once
d_gene: TRBD2
v_gene: TRBV5-8
j_gene: TRBJ2-3
CDR3aa: CASSLVLAGTTSTDTQYF
CDR3nt: TGTGCCAGCAGCTTGGTACTAGCGGGGACGACTAGCACAGATACGCAGTATTTT

abundance: -
d_gene: -
v_gene: TRBV2
j_gene: TRBJ1-6
CDR3aa: CASRPRSEGDNSPLHF
CDR3nt: TGTGCCAGCAGGCCGCGGAGTGAGGGGGATAATTCACCCCTCCACTTT

abundance: -
d_gene: -
v_gene: TRBV11-2
j_gene: TRBJ1-1
CDR3aa: CASSRNGNTEAFF
CDR3nt: TGTGCCAGCAGCCGAAACGGGAACACTGAAGCTTTCTTT

abundance: -
d_gene: -
v_gene: TRBV6-5
j_gene: TRBJ2-7
CDR3aa: CASSLRASYEQYF
CDR3nt: TGTGCCAGCAGTTTGAGGGCCTCCTACGAGCAGTACTTC

abundance: once
d_gene: -
v_gene: TRBV6-2/TRBV6-3
j_gene: TRBJ2-2
CDR3aa: CASSRQSPTRRELFF
CDR3nt: TGTGCCAGCAGCCGACAATCACCCACACGTCGGGAGCTGTTTTTT

abundance: -
d_gene: TRBD2
v_gene: TRBV19
j_gene: TRBJ2-3
CDR3aa: CASSSTSGLTDTQYF
CDR3nt: TGTGCCAGTAGTAGTACTAGCGGACTCACAGATACGCAGTATTTT

abundance: -
d_gene: -
v_gene: TRBV5-4
j_gene: TRBJ1-2
CDR3aa: CASSLGLGGDYGYTF
CDR3nt: TGTGCCAGCAGCTTGGGGCTTGGGGGGGACTATGGCTACACCTTC

abundance: -
d_gene: TRBD1
v_gene: TRBV10-3
j_gene: TRBJ1-1
CDR3aa: CAIGTDPTEAFF
CDR3nt: TGTGCCATAGGGACAGACCCAACTGAAGCTTTCTTT

abundance: -
d_gene: TRBD2
v_gene: TRBV7-8
j_gene: TRBJ2-5
CDR3aa: CASSLGGGSWGRETQYF
CDR3nt: TGTGCCAGCAGCTTAGGCGGGGGGTCTTGGGGTCGGGAGACCCAGTACTTC

abundance: -
d_gene: TRBD1
v_gene: TRBV18
j_gene: TRBJ2-5
CDR3aa: CASSPMTGTVQETQYF
CDR3nt: TGTGCCAGCTCACCCATGACAGGGACCGTCCAAGAGACCCAGTACTTC

abundance: -
d_gene: TRBD2
v_gene: TRBV4-3
j_gene: TRBJ2-5
CDR3aa: CASSQVSGSHQETQYF
CDR3nt: TGCGCCAGCAGCCAAGTCAGCGGGAGCCATCAAGAGACCCAGTACTTC

abundance: -
d_gene: -
v_gene: TRBV9
j_gene: TRBJ2-1
CDR3aa: CASSVSPVYASATSNEQFF
CDR3nt: TGTGCCAGCAGCGTAAGCCCTGTTTACGCTAGCGCTACTTCCAATGAGCAGTTCTTC

abundance: -
d_gene: -
v_gene: TRBV6-5
j_gene: TRBJ2-2
CDR3aa: CASSYSNRLTGELFF
CDR3nt: TGTGCCAGCAGTTACTCGAACAGGTTAACCGGGGAGCTGTTTTTT

abundance: -
d_gene: TRBD2
v_gene: TRBV30
j_gene: TRBJ2-4
CDR3aa: CAWTKREAIQYF
CDR3nt: TGTGCCTGGACGAAGCGGGAGGCCATTCAGTACTTC

abundance: few
d_gene: -
v_gene: TRBV25-1
j_gene: TRBJ1-5
CDR3aa: CASSESGANPNQPQHF
CDR3nt: TGTGCCAGCAGTGAATCTGGGGCTAACCCCAATCAGCCCCAGCATTTT

abundance: -
d_gene: TRBD2
v_gene: TRBV30
j_gene: TRBJ2-3
CDR3aa: CAWSIRRLAGTDTQYF
CDR3nt: TGTGCCTGGAGTATCCGTAGACTAGCGGGCACAGATACGCAGTATTTT

abundance: -
d_gene: TRBD2
v_gene: TRBV7-2
j_gene: TRBJ2-1
CDR3aa: CASSLGAGGRNEQFF
CDR3nt: TGTGCCAGCAGCTTAGGAGCGGGGGGGAGGAATGAGCAGTTCTTC

abundance: -
d_gene: TRBD1
v_gene: TRBV19
j_gene: TRBJ2-2
CDR3aa: CASNSGTGVTGELFF
CDR3nt: TGTGCCAGTAATTCCGGGACAGGGGTCACCGGGGAGCTGTTTTTT

abundance: -
d_gene: TRBD1
v_gene: TRBV5-1
j_gene: TRBJ2-3
CDR3aa: CASSRDRGADTQYF
CDR3nt: TGCGCCAGCAGCCGGGACAGGGGCGCAGATACGCAGTATTTT

abundance: -
d_gene: TRBD1
v_gene: TRBV5-1
j_gene: TRBJ1-1
CDR3aa: CASSLIGTANTEAFF
CDR3nt: TGCGCCAGCAGCTTGATAGGGACAGCCAACACTGAAGCTTTCTTT

abundance: -
d_gene: -
v_gene: TRBV18
j_gene: TRBJ1-2
CDR3aa: CASSPTPGPRENYGYTF
CDR3nt: TGTGCCAGCTCACCGACGCCAGGGCCAAGGGAAAACTATGGCTACACCTTC

abundance: -
d_gene: TRBD1
v_gene: TRBV7-2
j_gene: TRBJ2-1
CDR3aa: CASSLDQGANEQFF
CDR3nt: TGTGCCAGCAGCTTGGATCAGGGGGCGAATGAGCAGTTCTTC

abundance: -
d_gene: -
v_gene: TRBV2
j_gene: TRBJ1-1
CDR3aa: CASGSTGSTEAFF
CDR3nt: TGTGCCAGCGGGTCCACAGGGAGCACTGAAGCTTTCTTT

abundance: -
d_gene: -
v_gene: TRBV11-3
j_gene: TRBJ2-2
CDR3aa: CASSLRGSSTGELFF
CDR3nt: TGTGCCAGCAGCTTAAGGGGGAGTAGCACCGGGGAGCTGTTTTTT

abundance: -
d_gene: -
v_gene: TRBV6-5
j_gene: TRBJ2-7
CDR3aa: CASSYSAVAYEQYF
CDR3nt: TGTGCCAGCAGTTACTCGGCGGTCGCCTACGAGCAGTACTTC

abundance: -
d_gene: -
v_gene: TRBV2
j_gene: TRBJ2-5
CDR3aa: CASGLAPDAYQETQYF
CDR3nt: TGTGCCAGCGGGCTAGCGCCCGACGCTTACCAAGAGACCCAGTACTTC

abundance: -
d_gene: TRBD1
v_gene: TRBV27
j_gene: TRBJ1-6
CDR3aa: CASSLDRGSSPLHF
CDR3nt: TGTGCCAGCAGTTTGGACAGGGGATCCTCACCCCTCCACTTT

abundance: -
d_gene: -
v_gene: TRBV28
j_gene: TRBJ2-5
CDR3aa: CASSPLGADRIGTQYF
CDR3nt: TGTGCCAGCAGTCCCCTGGGAGCGGATAGGATAGGGACCCAGTACTTC

abundance: -
d_gene: TRBD1
v_gene: TRBV5-1
j_gene: TRBJ2-7
CDR3aa: CASSHGQGVYEQYF
CDR3nt: TGCGCCAGCAGCCACGGACAGGGGGTCTACGAGCAGTACTTC

abundance: -
d_gene: TRBD2
v_gene: TRBV19
j_gene: TRBJ2-5
CDR3aa: CASSRGGQETQYF
CDR3nt: TGTGCCAGTAGTCGCGGGGGCCAAGAGACCCAGTACTTC

abundance: -
d_gene: TRBD2
v_gene: TRBV29-1
j_gene: TRBJ2-3
CDR3aa: CSVAPSGSGADTQYF
CDR3nt: TGCAGCGTTGCCCCTAGCGGGAGTGGGGCAGATACGCAGTATTTT

abundance: -
d_gene: TRBD1
v_gene: TRBV10-3
j_gene: TRBJ1-6
CDR3aa: CAISVQGQNSPLHF
CDR3nt: TGTGCCATCAGTGTTCAGGGACAGAATTCACCCCTCCACTTT

abundance: -
d_gene: -
v_gene: TRBV7-2
j_gene: TRBJ2-3
CDR3aa: CASSLQAPSTDTQYF
CDR3nt: TGTGCCAGCAGCTTACAGGCGCCTAGCACAGATACGCAGTATTTT

abundance: once
d_gene: TRBD2
v_gene: TRBV7-2
j_gene: TRBJ2-3
CDR3aa: CASSSGPSGGTPDTQYF
CDR3nt: TGTGCCAGCAGCTCCGGCCCTAGCGGGGGGACCCCAGATACGCAGTATTTT

abundance: -
d_gene: TRBD1
v_gene: TRBV14
j_gene: TRBJ1-1
CDR3aa: CASSLIFRDRGPSQCSAEAFF
CDR3nt: TGTGCCAGCAGCCTCATTTTCCGGGACAGGGGACCTAGCCAGTGTAGCGCTGAAGCTTTCTTT

abundance: few
d_gene: -
v_gene: TRBV7-8
j_gene: TRBJ1-1
CDR3aa: CASSLANRFPFF
CDR3nt: TGTGCCAGCAGCTTAGCGAACAGGTTTCCTTTCTTT

abundance: -
d_gene: -
v_gene: TRBV6-5
j_gene: TRBJ2-2
CDR3aa: CASRPDLNTGELFF
CDR3nt: TGTGCCAGCAGGCCCGACTTGAACACCGGGGAGCTGTTTTTT

abundance: -
d_gene: TRBD2
v_gene: TRBV3-1/TRBV3-2
j_gene: TRBJ2-3
CDR3aa: CASSQQTGLARYYTDTQYF
CDR3nt: TGTGCCAGCAGCCAACAAACCGGACTAGCTAGATACTACACAGATACGCAGTATTTT

abundance: -
d_gene: TRBD1
v_gene: TRBV19
j_gene: TRBJ1-2
CDR3aa: CASSIGTGGGYTF
CDR3nt: TGTGCCAGTAGTATTGGGACAGGGGGTGGCTACACCTTC

abundance: -
d_gene: -
v_gene: TRBV7-9
j_gene: TRBJ2-7
CDR3aa: CASSLNLQGGEQYF
CDR3nt: TGTGCCAGCAGCCTGAACTTACAGGGCGGGGAGCAGTACTTC